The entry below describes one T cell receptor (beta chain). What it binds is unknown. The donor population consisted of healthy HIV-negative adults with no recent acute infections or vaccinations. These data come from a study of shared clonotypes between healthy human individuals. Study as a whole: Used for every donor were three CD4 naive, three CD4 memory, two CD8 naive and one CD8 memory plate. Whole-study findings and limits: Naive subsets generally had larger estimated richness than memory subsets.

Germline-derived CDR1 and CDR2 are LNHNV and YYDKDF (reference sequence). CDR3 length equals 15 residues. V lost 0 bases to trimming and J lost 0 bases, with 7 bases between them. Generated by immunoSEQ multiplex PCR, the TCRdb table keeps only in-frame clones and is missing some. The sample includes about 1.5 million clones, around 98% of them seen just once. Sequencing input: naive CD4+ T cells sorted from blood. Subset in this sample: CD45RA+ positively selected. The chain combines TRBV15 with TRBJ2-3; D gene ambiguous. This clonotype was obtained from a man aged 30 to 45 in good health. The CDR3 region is CATSRDKDSTDTQYF. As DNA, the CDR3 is TGTGCCACCAGCAGAGATAAGGACAGCACAGATACGCAGTATTTT.